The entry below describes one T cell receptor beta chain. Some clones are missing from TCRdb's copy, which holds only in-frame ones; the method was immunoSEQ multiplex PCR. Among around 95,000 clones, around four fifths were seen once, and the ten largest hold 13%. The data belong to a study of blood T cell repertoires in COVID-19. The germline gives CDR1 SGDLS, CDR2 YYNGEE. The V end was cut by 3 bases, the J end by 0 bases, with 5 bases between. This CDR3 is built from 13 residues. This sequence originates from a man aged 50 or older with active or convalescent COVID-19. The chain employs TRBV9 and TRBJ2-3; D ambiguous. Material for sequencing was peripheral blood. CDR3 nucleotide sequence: TGTGCCAGCAGCGCCCAAAGCACAGATACGCAGTATTTT. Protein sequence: CASSAQSTDTQYF.